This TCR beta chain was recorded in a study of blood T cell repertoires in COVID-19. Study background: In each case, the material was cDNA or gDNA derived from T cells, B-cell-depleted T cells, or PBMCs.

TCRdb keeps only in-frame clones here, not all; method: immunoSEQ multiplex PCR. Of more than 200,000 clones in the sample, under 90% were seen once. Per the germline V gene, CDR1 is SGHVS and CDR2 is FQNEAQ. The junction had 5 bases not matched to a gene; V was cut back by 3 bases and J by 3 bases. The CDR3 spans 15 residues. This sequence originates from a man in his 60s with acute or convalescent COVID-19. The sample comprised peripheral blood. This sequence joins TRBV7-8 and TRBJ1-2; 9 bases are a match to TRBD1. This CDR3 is CASSFGTGTYYGYTF. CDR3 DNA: TGTGCCAGCAGCTTCGGGACAGGGACCTACTATGGCTACACCTTC.